One sample yielded the 3 T cell receptor beta chains listed below, sequenced in a study of blood T cell repertoires in COVID-19. This table comes from immunoSEQ multiplex PCR, and its TCRdb copy is limited to in-frame clones, with some not included. The sample has 100,000 to 150,000 clones; roughly 84% are singletons. The sequenced sample consisted of peripheral blood. The receptor set was obtained from a man in his sixties with acute or convalescent COVID-19.

The chain has TRBV7-9 and TRBJ1-6, with 8 bases lining up with TRBD1. This CDR3 spans 14 amino acids. V lost 5 bases, J lost 9 bases, and 6 bases stayed unmatched. Germline CDR1 reads SEHNR; CDR2 reads FQNEAQ (reference sequence). CDR3 protein: CASSRGQGGSPLHF. The CDR3 DNA reads as TGTGCCAGCAGCCGTGGACAGGGTGGTTCACCCCTCCACTTT.

This chain joins TRBV28 and TRBJ2-1; TRBD2 agrees at 7 bases. CDR1 MDHEN and CDR2 SYDVKM come from the germline V gene. The CDR3 loop spans 15 amino acids. The junction had 9 bases not matched to a gene; V was cut back by 1 base and J by 9 bases. CDR3 sequence reads: CASSLSSGRLPEQFF. As DNA, the CDR3 is TGTGCCAGCAGTTTATCTAGCGGCCGTCTGCCTGAGCAGTTCTTC. Full variable domain (missing parts from reference TRBV28 and TRBJ2-1): DVKVTQSSRYLVKRTGEKVFLECVQDMDHENMFWYRQDPGLGLRLIYFSYDVKMKEKGDIPEGYSVSREKKERFSLILESASTNQTSMYLCASSLSSGRLPEQFFGPGTRLTVL.

This clone has ten or more counts. The chain combines TRBV19 with TRBJ1-6; TRBD1 matches 9 bases. CDR1 is LNHDA and CDR2 is SQIVND in the germline V gene (reference sequence). CDR3 length: 14 residues. With 5 bases clipped from V and 7 bases from J, the junction kept 3 bases outside the gene matches. The CDR3 loop reads CASSGTGGNSPLHF. Written as DNA, the CDR3 is TGTGCCAGTAGTGGCACAGGGGGCAATTCACCCCTCCACTTT.